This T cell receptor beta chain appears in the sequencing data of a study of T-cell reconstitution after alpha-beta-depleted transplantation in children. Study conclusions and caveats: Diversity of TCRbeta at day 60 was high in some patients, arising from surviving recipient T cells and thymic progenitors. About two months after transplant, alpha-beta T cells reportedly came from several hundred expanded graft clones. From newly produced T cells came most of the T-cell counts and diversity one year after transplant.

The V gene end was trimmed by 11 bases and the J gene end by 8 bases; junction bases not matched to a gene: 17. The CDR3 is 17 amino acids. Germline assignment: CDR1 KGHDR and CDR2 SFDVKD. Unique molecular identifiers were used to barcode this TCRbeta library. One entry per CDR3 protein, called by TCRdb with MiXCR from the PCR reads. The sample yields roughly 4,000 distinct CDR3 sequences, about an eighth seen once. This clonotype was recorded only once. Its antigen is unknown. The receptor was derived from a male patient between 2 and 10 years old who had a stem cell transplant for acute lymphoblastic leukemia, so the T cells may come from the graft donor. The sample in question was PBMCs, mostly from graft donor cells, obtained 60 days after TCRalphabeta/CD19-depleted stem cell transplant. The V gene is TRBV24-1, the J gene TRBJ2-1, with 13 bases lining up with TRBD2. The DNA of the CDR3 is TGTGCCATGGGCCGCTTGGGACTAGCGGGGCTGGTGGATGAGCAGTTCTTC. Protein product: CAMGRLGLAGLVDEQFF.